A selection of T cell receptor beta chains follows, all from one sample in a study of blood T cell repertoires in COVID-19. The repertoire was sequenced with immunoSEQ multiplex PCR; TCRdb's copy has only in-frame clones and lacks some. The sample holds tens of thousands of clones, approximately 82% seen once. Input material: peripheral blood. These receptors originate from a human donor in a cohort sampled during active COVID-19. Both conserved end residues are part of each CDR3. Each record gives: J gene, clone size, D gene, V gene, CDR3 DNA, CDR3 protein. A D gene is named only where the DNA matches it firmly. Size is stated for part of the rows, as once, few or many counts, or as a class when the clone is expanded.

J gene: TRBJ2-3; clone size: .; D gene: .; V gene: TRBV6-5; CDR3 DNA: TGTGCCAGCATTCGGGGTAGAAGCACAGATACGCAGTATTTT; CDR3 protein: CASIRGRSTDTQYF
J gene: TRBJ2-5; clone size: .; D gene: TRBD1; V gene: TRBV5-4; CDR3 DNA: TGTGCCAGCAGCTCACAGGGGACCCCAGAGACCCAGTACTTC; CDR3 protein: CASSSQGTPETQYF
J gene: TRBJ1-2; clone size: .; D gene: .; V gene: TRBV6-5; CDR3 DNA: TGTGCCAGCAGTTACTCGGCAATGAGGGATGGCTACACCTTC; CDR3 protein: CASSYSAMRDGYTF
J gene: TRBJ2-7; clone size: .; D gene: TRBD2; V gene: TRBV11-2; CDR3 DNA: TGTGCCAGCAGCTTAGGCCCTAGCGGGGAATACGAGCAGTACTTC; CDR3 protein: CASSLGPSGEYEQYF
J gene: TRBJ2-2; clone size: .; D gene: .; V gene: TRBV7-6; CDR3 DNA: TGTGCCAGCAGCTTCCGGAACACCGGGGAGCTGTTTTTT; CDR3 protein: CASSFRNTGELFF
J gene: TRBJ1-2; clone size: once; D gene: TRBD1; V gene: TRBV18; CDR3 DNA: TGTGCCAGCTCCAGCTCTGGGACAGACTATGGCTACACCTTC; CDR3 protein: CASSSSGTDYGYTF
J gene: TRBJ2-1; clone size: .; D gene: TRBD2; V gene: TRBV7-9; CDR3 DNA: TGTGCCAGCAGCCCAAGGACTAGCGGGGGTAACAATGAGCAGTTCTTC; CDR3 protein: CASSPRTSGGNNEQFF
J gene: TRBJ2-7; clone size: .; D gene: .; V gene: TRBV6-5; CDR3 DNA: TGTGCCAGCAGTTACTCTGCGGTCCCCAGCTCCTACGAGCAGTACTTC; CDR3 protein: CASSYSAVPSSYEQYF
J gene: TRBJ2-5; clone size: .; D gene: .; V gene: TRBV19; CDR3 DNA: TGTGCCAGTAGTATGTGGAGCCCCTCTGAGACCCAGTACTTC; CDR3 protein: CASSMWSPSETQYF
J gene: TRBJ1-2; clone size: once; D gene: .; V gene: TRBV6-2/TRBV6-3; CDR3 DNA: TGTGCCAGCAGTTACGCGACCGGGTACGAGATAGGCTACACCTTC; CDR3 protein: CASSYATGYEIGYTF
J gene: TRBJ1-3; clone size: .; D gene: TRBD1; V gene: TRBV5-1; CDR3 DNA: TGCGCCAGTACCGGGACAGGGGAACCTGGAAACACCATATATTTT; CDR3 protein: CASTGTGEPGNTIYF
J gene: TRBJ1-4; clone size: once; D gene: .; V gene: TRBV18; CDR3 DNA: TGTGCCAGCTCACCACCGTGGACAGCAACTAATGAAAAACTGTTTTTT; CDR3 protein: CASSPPWTATNEKLFF
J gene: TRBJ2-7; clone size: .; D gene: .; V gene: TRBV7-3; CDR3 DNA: TGTGCCAGCAGCTTAAATCCCCAGGGATCCGAGCAGTACTTC; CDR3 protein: CASSLNPQGSEQYF
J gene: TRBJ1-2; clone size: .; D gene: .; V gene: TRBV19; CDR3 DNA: TGTGCCAGTAGTATCGGCGGGCAGGGGTACTATGGCTACACCTTC; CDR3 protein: CASSIGGQGYYGYTF
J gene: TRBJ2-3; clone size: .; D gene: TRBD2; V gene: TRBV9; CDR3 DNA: TGTGCCAGCAGCGTCGACCCCCTTGGCGGGGGGAACGCTAGCACAGATACGCAGTATTTT; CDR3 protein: CASSVDPLGGGNASTDTQYF
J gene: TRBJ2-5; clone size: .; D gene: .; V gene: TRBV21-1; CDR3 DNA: TGTGCCAGCAGCAAAACGAGACAGGAGCAAGAGACCCAGTACTTC; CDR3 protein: CASSKTRQEQETQYF
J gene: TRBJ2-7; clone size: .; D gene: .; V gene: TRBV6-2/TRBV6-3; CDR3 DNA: TGTGCCAGCAGTTTCCCCAGCGAGCAGTACTTC; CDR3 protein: CASSFPSEQYF
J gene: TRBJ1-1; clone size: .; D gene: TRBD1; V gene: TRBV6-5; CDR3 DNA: TGTGCCAGCAGCCCACAGGGGCGGCTGGGTGAAGCTTTCTTT; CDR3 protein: CASSPQGRLGEAFF
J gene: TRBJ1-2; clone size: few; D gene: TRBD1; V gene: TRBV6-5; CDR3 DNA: TGTGCCAGCAGAGGACAGGGGGATGGCTACACCTTC; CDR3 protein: CASRGQGDGYTF
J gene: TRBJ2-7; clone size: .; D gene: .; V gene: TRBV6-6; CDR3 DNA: TGTGCCAGTTGTTTGGAGGGGGCGTGCTACGAGCAGTACTTC; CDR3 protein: CASCLEGACYEQYF
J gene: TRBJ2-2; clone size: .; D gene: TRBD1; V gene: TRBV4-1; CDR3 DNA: TGCGCCAGCAGCCAGGACAGGGACCTTAACACCGGGGAGCTGTTTTTT; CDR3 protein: CASSQDRDLNTGELFF
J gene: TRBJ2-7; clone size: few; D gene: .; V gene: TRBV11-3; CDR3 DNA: TGTGCCAGCAGCTTCGGACAGCAAACGTGGTACGAGCAGTACTTC; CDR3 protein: CASSFGQQTWYEQYF
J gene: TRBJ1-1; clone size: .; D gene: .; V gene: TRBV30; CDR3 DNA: TGTGCCTGGAGTGAAGGTCGGGGGGCAGGAAACACTGAAGCTTTCTTT; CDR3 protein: CAWSEGRGAGNTEAFF
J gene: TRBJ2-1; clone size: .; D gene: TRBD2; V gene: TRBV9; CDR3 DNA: TGTGCCAGCAGCTTCCGGGGTAGCGGGGGTAGCTCCTACAATGAGCAGTTCTTC; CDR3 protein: CASSFRGSGGSSYNEQFF
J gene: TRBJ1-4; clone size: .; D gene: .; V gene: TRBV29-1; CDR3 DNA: TGCAGCGTTGAGGCAGACTATGAAAAACTGTTTTTT; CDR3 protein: CSVEADYEKLFF
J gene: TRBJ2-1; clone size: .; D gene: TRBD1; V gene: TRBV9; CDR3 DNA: TGTGCCAGCAGCCCAATGACAGGGGGCTCCTACAATGAGCAGTTCTTC; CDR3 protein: CASSPMTGGSYNEQFF
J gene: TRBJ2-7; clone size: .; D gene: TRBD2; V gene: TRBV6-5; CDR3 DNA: TGTGCCAGCGGGGTGACTAGCGGGACCTCGGGCGAGCAGTACTTC; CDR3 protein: CASGVTSGTSGEQYF
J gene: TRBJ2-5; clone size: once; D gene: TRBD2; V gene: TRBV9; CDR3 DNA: TGTGCCAGCAGCGTAGGGTCTAGCGGGGGGTCGTTCCAAGAGACCCAGTACTTC; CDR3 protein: CASSVGSSGGSFQETQYF
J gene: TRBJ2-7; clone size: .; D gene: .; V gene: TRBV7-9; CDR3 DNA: TGTGCCAGCAGCTTTTTCGGCTACGAGCAGTACTTC; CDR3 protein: CASSFFGYEQYF
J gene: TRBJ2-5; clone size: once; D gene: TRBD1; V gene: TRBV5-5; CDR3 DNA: TGTGCCAGCAGCTCTGACAGGGCGCGAGAGACCCAGTACTTC; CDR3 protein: CASSSDRARETQYF
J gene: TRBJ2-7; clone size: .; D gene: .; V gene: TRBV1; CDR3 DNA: TGCACCAGCAGCCCCGGCGGGAACTCCTACGAGCAGTACTTC; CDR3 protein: CTSSPGGNSYEQYF
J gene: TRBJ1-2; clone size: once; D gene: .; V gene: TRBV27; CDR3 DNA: TGTGCCAGCAGTTTAGGATCATCTGGGCGATATGGCTACACCTTC; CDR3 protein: CASSLGSSGRYGYTF
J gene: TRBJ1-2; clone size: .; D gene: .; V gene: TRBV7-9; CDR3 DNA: TGTGCCAGCAGCTTAGTTGGCAGGGGTATAGGTGGCTACACCTTC; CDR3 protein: CASSLVGRGIGGYTF
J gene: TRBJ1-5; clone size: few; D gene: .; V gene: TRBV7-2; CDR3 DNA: TGTGCCAGCAGCTTAGCACGCAGGGTCGATCAGCCCCAGCATTTT; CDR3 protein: CASSLARRVDQPQHF
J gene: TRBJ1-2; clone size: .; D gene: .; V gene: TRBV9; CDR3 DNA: TGTGCCAGCAGCGTAGTGACAGGACACCCGTCTAGCTTC; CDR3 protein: CASSVVTGHPSSF
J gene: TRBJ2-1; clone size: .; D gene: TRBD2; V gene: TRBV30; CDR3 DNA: TGTGCCTGGATTGGCGGGAGCTCCTACAATGAGCAGTTCTTC; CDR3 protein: CAWIGGSSYNEQFF
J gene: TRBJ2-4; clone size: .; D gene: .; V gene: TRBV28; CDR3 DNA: TGTGCCAGCAGTCACCTGAGATCCCGCCCGGCCAAAAACATTCAGTACTTC; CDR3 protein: CASSHLRSRPAKNIQYF
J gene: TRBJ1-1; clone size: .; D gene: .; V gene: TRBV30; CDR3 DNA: TGTGCCTGGAGCGTTGAGGAACCCGATGATGGGAACACTGAAGCTTTCTTT; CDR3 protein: CAWSVEEPDDGNTEAFF
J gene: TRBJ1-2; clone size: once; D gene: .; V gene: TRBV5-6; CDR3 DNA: TGTGCCAGCAGCTTGGACAAGAACTATGGCTACACCTTC; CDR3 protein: CASSLDKNYGYTF
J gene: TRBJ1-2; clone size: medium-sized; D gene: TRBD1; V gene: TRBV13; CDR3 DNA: TGTGCCAGCGGGCAGGGGGCTTTTGGCTACACCTTC; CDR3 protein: CASGQGAFGYTF
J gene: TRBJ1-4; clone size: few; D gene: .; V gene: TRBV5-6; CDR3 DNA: TGTGCCAGCAGCTTGCTCGCCGGAGATGAAAAACTGTTTTTT; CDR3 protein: CASSLLAGDEKLFF
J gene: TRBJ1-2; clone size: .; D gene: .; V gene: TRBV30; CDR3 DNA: TGTGCCTGGAGCTTCCCTTATGGCTACACCTTC; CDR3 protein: CAWSFPYGYTF
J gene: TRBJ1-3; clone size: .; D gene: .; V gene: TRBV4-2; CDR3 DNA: TGTGCCAGCAGCCAGTCGAAGGGGGTTTCTGGAAACACCATATATTTT; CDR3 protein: CASSQSKGVSGNTIYF
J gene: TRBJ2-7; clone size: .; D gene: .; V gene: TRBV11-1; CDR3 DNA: TGTGCCAGCAGCCCCACCGGGACAAAACCTGACGAGCAGTACTTC; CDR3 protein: CASSPTGTKPDEQYF
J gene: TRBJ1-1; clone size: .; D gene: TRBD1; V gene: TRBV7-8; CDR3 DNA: TGTGCCAGCAGCTTAGTGGGGGGACAGGGGGTGAGGAACACTGAAGCTTTCTTT; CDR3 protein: CASSLVGGQGVRNTEAFF
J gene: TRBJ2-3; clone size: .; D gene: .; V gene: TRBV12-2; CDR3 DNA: TGTGCAAGTCGCTTAGCGCGGGCGGCGGCGGACCGCACAGATACGCAGTATTTT; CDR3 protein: CASRLARAAADRTDTQYF
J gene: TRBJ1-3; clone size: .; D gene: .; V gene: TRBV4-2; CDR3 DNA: TGTGCCAGCAGCCCTACAGGGTTCAGCGCTTCTGGAAACACCATATATTTT; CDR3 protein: CASSPTGFSASGNTIYF
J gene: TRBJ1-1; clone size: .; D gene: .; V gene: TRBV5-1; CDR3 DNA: TGCGCCAGCAGCTTAGCGGGGAGGGTGGAGGGCGCCGGAGCTTTCTTT; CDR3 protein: CASSLAGRVEGAGAFF
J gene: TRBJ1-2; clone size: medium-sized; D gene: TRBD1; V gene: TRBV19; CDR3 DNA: TGTGCCAGTACCACGGTACCAGGGGGGAGCTCCATCTATGGCTACACCTTC; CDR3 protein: CASTTVPGGSSIYGYTF
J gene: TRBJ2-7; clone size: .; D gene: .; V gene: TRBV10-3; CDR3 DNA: TGTGCCATCAGTGAGGTGCCGGAGCCTAGGTACTTC; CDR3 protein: CAISEVPEPRYF
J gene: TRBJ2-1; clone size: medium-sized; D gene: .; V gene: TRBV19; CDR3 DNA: TGTGCCAGTAGTATGGGTCAGGGGGGCTACAATGAGCAGTTCTTC; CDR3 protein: CASSMGQGGYNEQFF
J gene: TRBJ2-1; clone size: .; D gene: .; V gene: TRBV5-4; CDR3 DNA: TGTGCCAGCAGCTTGGGCGGGGCCACCTACAATGAGCAGTTCTTC; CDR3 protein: CASSLGGATYNEQFF
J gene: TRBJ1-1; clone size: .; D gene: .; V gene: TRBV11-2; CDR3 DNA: TGTGCCAGCAGCCAAGGGGGAGCCAGGGTACGGACTGAAGCTTTCTTT; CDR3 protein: CASSQGGARVRTEAFF
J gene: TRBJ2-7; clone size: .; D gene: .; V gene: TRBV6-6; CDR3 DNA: TGTGCCAGCAGTTACTCGAGAGGCCCCCCTTGGGAGCAGTACTTC; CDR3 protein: CASSYSRGPPWEQYF
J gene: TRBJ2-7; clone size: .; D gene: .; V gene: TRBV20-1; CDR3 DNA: TGCAGTGCTGGCCGGGGGGCAGAGTACTTC; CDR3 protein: CSAGRGAEYF
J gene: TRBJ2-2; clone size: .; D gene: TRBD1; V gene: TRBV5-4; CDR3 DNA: TGTGCCAGCAGCTTTACACAGGGGATGGCCGGGGAGCTGTTTTTT; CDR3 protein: CASSFTQGMAGELFF
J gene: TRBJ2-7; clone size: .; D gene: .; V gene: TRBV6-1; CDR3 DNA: TGTGCCAGCAGTGAAGAGCGGGCTCCCTACGAGCAGTACTTC; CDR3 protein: CASSEERAPYEQYF
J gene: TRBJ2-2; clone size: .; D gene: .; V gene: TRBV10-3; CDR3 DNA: TGTGCCATCTACAGGGAACACGGGGAGCTGTTTTTT; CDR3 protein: CAIYREHGELFF
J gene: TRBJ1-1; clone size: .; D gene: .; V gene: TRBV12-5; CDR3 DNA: TGTGCTAGTGGGATCGGGGGTTACACTGAAGCTTTCTTT; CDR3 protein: CASGIGGYTEAFF